The sequence of this TCR beta chain was determined in a study of blood T cell repertoires in COVID-19. Per the authors' pipeline: Nucleated cell number was recorded as an estimate derived from reference gene primer amplification. Generated by immunoSEQ multiplex PCR, the TCRdb table keeps only in-frame clones and is missing some. For V, J and clone size, that table is used; D and trimming come from the DNA. The data hold a few hundred thousand clones, with around 83% observed a single time. Trimming took 5 bases from V and 5 from J; bases not matched to a gene: 7. Germline-derived CDR1 and CDR2 are SGHVS and FQNEAQ. The CDR3 is 15 residues long. The participants were between about 18 and 100 years old and came from roughly 25 US areas.

Sequencing was performed on PBMCs or T cells enriched from blood (not recorded which). J is TRBJ2-1 and V is TRBV7-8, with 9 bases identical to TRBD2. The TCR comes from a man between 40 and 49 years old who had been exposed to COVID-19. The CDR3 DNA follows: TGTGCCAGCAGCCCGGGACTAGCCGAACACAATGAGCAGTTCTTC. Amino acid sequence: CASSPGLAEHNEQFF.